The 10 T cell receptor beta chains listed next were all sequenced from one sample in a study of shared clonotypes between healthy human individuals. Generated by immunoSEQ multiplex PCR, the TCRdb table keeps only in-frame clones and is missing some. The data contain hundreds of thousands of clones, around two thirds of them singletons. Sequencing was performed on memory CD4+ T cells sorted from blood. As to subset: CD45RA-negative fraction. All receptors come from a man younger than 45 in good health.

The chain combines TRBV2 with TRBJ2-7; TRBD1 might be the D (5 bases). Trimming removed 5 bases from V and 5 bases from J, with 13 bases in between. This CDR3 comprises 13 residues. CDR1 is SNHLY and CDR2 is FYNNEI in the germline V gene. The chain's CDR3 is CASSRFRVDEQYF. The CDR3 nucleotides read TGTGCCAGCAGTCGGTTCAGGGTGGACGAGCAGTACTTC.

The CDR3 region is CASSEGASAYEQYF. The CDR3 DNA reads TGTGCCAGTAGCGAGGGGGCGTCGGCCTACGAGCAGTACTTC. V usage is TRBV19 and J usage is TRBJ2-7; 7 positions match TRBD1. V lost 6 bases and J lost 2; bases outside the gene matches: 7. Per germline, CDR1 LNHDA and CDR2 SQIVND (reference sequence). This CDR3 contains 14 residues.

This clone was counted once. CDR3 coding DNA: TGTGCCAGCAGTGAATCCGGCGGGAGTGGCACAGATACGCAGTATTTT. Amino acid sequence: CASSESGGSGTDTQYF. This chain links TRBV6-4 with TRBJ2-3; TRBD2 matches 7 bases. Germline V lookup: CDR1 MRHNA, CDR2 SNTAGT. The CDR3 runs 16 residues. J lost 1 base, V lost 3 bases, and 7 bases had no gene match.

Only a few counts were recorded for this clone. The CDR3 region is CASSPPGRGVGYTF. The CDR3 DNA sequence: TGTGCCAGCTCACCACCGGGTCGGGGCGTGGGCTACACCTTC. The V gene is TRBV18, the J gene TRBJ1-2; tentative D call: TRBD1 (5 bases). V was cut by 0 bases and J by 8 bases, with 13 bases left in between. There are 14 residues in the CDR3. The germline V gene has CDR1 KGHSH and CDR2 LQKENI.

The V and J genes are TRBV19 and TRBJ2-1; 8 nucleotides match TRBD2. Trimming removed 7 bases from V and 7 bases from J; junction bases left unmatched: 9. This CDR3 has 14 residues. The V gene's germline CDR1 is LNHDA and CDR2 SQIVND (reference sequence). CDR3 sequence reads: CASTPRRGANEQFF. In nucleotides, the CDR3 is TGTGCCAGTACCCCCAGGCGGGGGGCGAATGAGCAGTTCTTC.

This sequence joins TRBV2 and TRBJ1-5; D not resolved. The germline V gene encodes CDR1 SNHLY and CDR2 FYNNEI. This CDR3 is built from 14 residues. The ends were cut back, 6 bases at V and 7 bases at J, with 16 bases in the middle. For the CDR3, the DNA is TGTGCCAGCAGCCCCCAAGGTTCAGGCCAGCCCCAGCATTTT. This encodes CASSPQGSGQPQHF.

This clone was detected only a few times. The rearrangement joins TRBV10-3 to TRBJ1-5, with unresolved D. V lost 0 bases to trimming and J lost 3 bases, with 9 bases between them. The germline V gene has CDR1 ENHRY and CDR2 SYGVKD. This CDR3 is built from 15 residues. This CDR3 reads CAISESREANQPQHF. The CDR3 DNA reads as TGTGCCATCAGTGAGTCGAGGGAGGCCAATCAGCCCCAGCATTTT.

This clone was observed at least ten times. The V call is TRBV6-4, the J call TRBJ2-5, with D possibly being TRBD1 or TRBD2 (5 bases each). CDR1 MRHNA and CDR2 SNTAGT come from the germline V gene. V was trimmed by 3 bases and J by 0 bases, leaving 11 bases between them. The CDR3 runs to 15 residues. For the CDR3, the DNA is TGTGCCAGCAGTGAGGGAGTGGGGCACCAAGAGACCCAGTACTTC. Translated: CASSEGVGHQETQYF.

V is TRBV2 and J is TRBJ2-6; D is ambiguous. CDR3 length equals 16 residues. Germline assignment: CDR1 SNHLY and CDR2 FYNNEI. Trimming pared 6 bases from V and 2 bases from J, leaving 14 bases between. DNA for the CDR3: TGTGCCAGCAGCGGGCAGCGTGGAACTGGGGCCAACGTCCTGACTTTC. Its translation is CASSGQRGTGANVLTF.

This CDR3 reads CASSWGDRAYSGNTIYF. The CDR3 region has the DNA TGCGCCAGCAGCTGGGGGGACAGGGCTTACTCTGGAAACACCATATATTTT. The J gene is TRBJ1-3, the V gene TRBV5-1; 9 bases match TRBD1. The CDR3 spans 17 residues. V lost 3 bases and J lost 0; bases outside the gene matches: 7. From germline, CDR1 is SGHRS and CDR2 YFSETQ.